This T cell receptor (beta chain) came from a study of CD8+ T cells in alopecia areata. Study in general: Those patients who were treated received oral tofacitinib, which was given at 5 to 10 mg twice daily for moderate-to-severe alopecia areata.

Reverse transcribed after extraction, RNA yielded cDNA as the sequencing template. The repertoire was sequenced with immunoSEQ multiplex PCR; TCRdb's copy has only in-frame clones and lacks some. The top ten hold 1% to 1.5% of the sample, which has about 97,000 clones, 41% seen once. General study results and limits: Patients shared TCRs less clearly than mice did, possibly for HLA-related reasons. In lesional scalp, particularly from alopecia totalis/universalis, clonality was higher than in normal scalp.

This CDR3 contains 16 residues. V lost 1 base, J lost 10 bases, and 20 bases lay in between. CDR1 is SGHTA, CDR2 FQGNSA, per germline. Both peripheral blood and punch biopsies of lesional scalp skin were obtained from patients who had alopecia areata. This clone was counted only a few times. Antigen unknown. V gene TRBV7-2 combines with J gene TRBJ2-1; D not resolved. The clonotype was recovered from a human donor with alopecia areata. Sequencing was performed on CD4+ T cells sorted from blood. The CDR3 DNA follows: TGTGCCAGCAGCTTAGTTGTTCGCGCTGATTCTACCGAGCAGTTCTTC. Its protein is CASSLVVRADSTEQFF.